Below, 28 T cell receptor beta chains from the same sample are listed, as sequenced in a study of Ad26.COV2.S vaccination and SARS-CoV-2 variants. Only in-frame clones appear in the TCRdb table, and some are missing; sequencing was by immunoSEQ multiplex PCR. This table has about 430,000 clones, 75% to 95% appearing once. Treatment reported: about 20 received Ad26.COV2.S at low or high dose, single or two shots; about 5 received placebo; per-sample allocation not given. On day 63 after the first injection, vaccine and placebo recipients gave samples. Sequences were derived from peripheral blood, sampled in a trial of Ad26.COV2.S vaccine versus placebo. These receptors all stem from a person aged 18-60 years who received the Ad26.COV2.S COVID-19 vaccine or a placebo.

CDR3 residues: CASVTGGTEAFF. In DNA form, the CDR3 reads TGTGCCAGTGTGACTGGGGGGACTGAAGCTTTCTTT. The rearrangement uses TRBV28 and TRBJ1-1, with D perhaps TRBD1 (5 bases). Per the germline V gene, CDR1 is MDHEN and CDR2 is SYDVKM. This CDR3 has 12 residues. V was clipped by 9 bases and J by 5 bases, with 13 bases between them.

The chain links TRBV28 to TRBJ1-6, with 8 bases lining up with TRBD1. The CDR3 has 16 amino acids. J lost 2 bases, V lost 5 bases, and 5 bases had no gene match. From germline, CDR1 is MDHEN and CDR2 SYDVKM. The CDR3 nucleotides read TGTGCCAGCAGTCAGGACAGGGTCGCCTATAATTCACCCCTCCACTTT. Its translation: CASSQDRVAYNSPLHF.

The CDR3 nucleotides are TGTGCCACCGGACAGGGCTCTGGAAACACCATATATTTT. Amino acids: CATGQGSGNTIYF. This chain joins TRBV19 and TRBJ1-3, with 8 positions matching TRBD1. V was pared by 10 bases and J by 0 bases, with 2 bases of the junction left unmatched. Germline values: CDR1 LNHDA, CDR2 SQIVND (reference sequence). The CDR3 consists of 13 residues.

This clone was observed a single time. The chain recombines TRBV28 with TRBJ1-5, with a tentative D call TRBD1 (5 bases). Per the germline V gene, CDR1 is MDHEN and CDR2 is SYDVKM. The CDR3 loop spans 13 amino acids. The ends were cut back, 1 base at V and 6 bases at J, with 7 bases in the middle. The CDR3 bases are TGTGCCAGCAGTTTATACAGGACTCAGCCCCAGCATTTT. Its translation is CASSLYRTQPQHF.

This rearrangement joins TRBV12-5 to TRBJ2-5, with a possible D match to TRBD1 (5 bases). CDR1 LGHNT and CDR2 FRNRAP come from the germline V gene. The CDR3 is 15 amino acids. The germline V and J ends were trimmed by 1 base and 5 bases, with 14 bases remaining between them. CDR3 sequence (DNA): TGTGCTAGTGGTTTGGGTCAGGGTATTGAGGAGACCCAGTACTTC. It encodes CASGLGQGIEETQYF.

V is TRBV7-6 and J is TRBJ2-3; D unclear. CDR1 and CDR2 from the germline V gene are SGHVS and FNYEAQ. The CDR3 has 16 residues. V was clipped by 5 bases and J by 3 bases, with 18 bases between them. The CDR3 DNA reads TGTGCCAGCAGCGTCCAAGGGAATTTAGTGACAGATACGCAGTATTTT. Encoded protein: CASSVQGNLVTDTQYF.

V usage is TRBV9 and J usage is TRBJ2-2; no reliable D call. CDR1 and CDR2 (germline): SGDLS, YYNGEE. The CDR3 runs 13 residues. V was pared by 0 bases and J by 6 bases, with 6 bases between. DNA of the CDR3: TGTGCCAGCAGCGTAGAAAGGGCCGGGGAGCTGTTTTTT. Translated, it gives CASSVERAGELFF.

This clone was counted a few times. The CDR3 nucleotides read TGTGCCAGCAGCGTAGCGGGAGAAAACTACGAGCAGTACTTC. It specifies CASSVAGENYEQYF. J is TRBJ2-7 and V is TRBV9, with a weak D call TRBD2 (6 bases). Germline V gene lookup returns CDR1 SGDLS and CDR2 YYNGEE. The CDR3 runs 14 residues. V dropped 0 bases and J dropped 3 bases, with 10 bases sitting between them. The variable domain in full, completed from reference TRBV9 and TRBJ2-7, reads DSGVTQTPKHLITATGQRVTLRCSPRSGDLSVYWYQQSLDQGLQFLIQYYNGEERAKGNILERFSAQQFPDLHSELNLSSLELGDSALYFCASSVAGENYEQYFGPGTRLTVT.

The sample holds one count of this clone. The genes are TRBV30 and TRBJ2-1, with D tentatively TRBD2 (6 bases). The CDR3 contains 16 residues. Germline values: CDR1 GTSNPN, CDR2 SVGIG (reference sequence). V was cut by 5 bases and J by 3 bases, with 20 bases left in between. CDR3 sequence (DNA): TGTGCCTGGCTCCCTCATAGCGGACTGAGCTACAATGAGCAGTTCTTC. Encoded protein: CAWLPHSGLSYNEQFF.

The chain links TRBV7-9 to TRBJ2-5; no definite D call. Germline V gene sequence: CDR1 SEHNR, CDR2 FQNEAQ (reference sequence). CDR3 length: 16 amino acids. V lost 0 bases and J lost 2, with 13 bases in between. The CDR3 nucleotides are TGTGCCAGCAGCTTAGCTGGATCAAGGGCACAAGAGACCCAGTACTTC. It translates to CASSLAGSRAQETQYF.

V usage is TRBV6-5 and J usage is TRBJ1-1; D ambiguous. This CDR3 is 13 amino acids long. CDR1 and CDR2 from the germline V gene are MNHEY and SVGAGI. Trimming shortened V by 4 bases and J by 1 base, and 7 bases separated the two germline ends. The CDR3 DNA is TGTGCCAGCAGTTCGTCGCAGAACACTGAAGCTTTCTTT. Translating gives CASSSSQNTEAFF.

This chain uses TRBV28 with TRBJ2-4, with D possibly matching TRBD2 (6 bases). With 6 bases removed from V and 5 bases from J, the gap between germline ends came to 17 bases. Germline assignment: CDR1 MDHEN and CDR2 SYDVKM. The CDR3 runs to 15 residues. Here the CDR3 DNA reads TGTGCCAGCAGCTTGGGGGGTCCTAGGGAAAACATTCAGTACTTC. Translated: CASSLGGPRENIQYF. The variable domain in full, with the rest retrieved from reference TRBV28 and TRBJ2-4, is DVKVTQSSRYLVKRTGEKVFLECVQDMDHENMFWYRQDPGLGLRLIYFSYDVKMKEKGDIPEGYSVSREKKERFSLILESASTNQTSMYLCASSLGGPRENIQYFGAGTRLSVL.

V gene TRBV7-2 combines with J gene TRBJ1-1; tentatively, D is TRBD1 (6 bases). This CDR3 is built from 17 residues. Germline loops: CDR1 SGHTA, CDR2 FQGNSA. V was cut by 0 bases and J by 4 bases, with 18 bases left in between. The CDR3 DNA reads TGTGCCAGCAGCTTAGCCCGGACAGAATTTAGTGGCACTGAAGCTTTCTTT. Translating gives CASSLARTEFSGTEAFF.

The chain carries TRBV19 and TRBJ1-2, with D hard to call. V shed 4 bases and J shed 0 bases, with 12 bases lying between them. This CDR3 spans 15 amino acids. Germline V lookup: CDR1 LNHDA, CDR2 SQIVND (reference sequence). CDR3 in amino acids: CASSTPGIPNYGYTF. CDR3 nucleotide sequence: TGTGCCAGTAGTACGCCTGGAATACCTAACTATGGCTACACCTTC.

This rearrangement joins TRBV2 to TRBJ1-1; D ambiguous. The CDR3 spans 13 residues. Looked up from germline, CDR1 is SNHLY and CDR2 is FYNNEI. Trimming shortened V by 6 bases and J by 1 base, and 9 bases separated the two germline ends. As DNA, the CDR3 is TGTGCCAGCAGCCCCGTTCCGAACACTGAAGCTTTCTTT. Translation gives CASSPVPNTEAFF.

CDR3 sequence: CASSLRTTGELFF. The CDR3 bases are TGTGCCAGCAGCTTACGGACAACCGGGGAGCTGTTTTTT. The chain couples TRBV7-9 to TRBJ2-2, with D possibly being TRBD1 (5 bases). V lost 2 bases and J lost 5, with 6 bases in between. This CDR3 has 13 residues. From germline, CDR1 is SEHNR and CDR2 FQNEAQ (reference sequence).

The chain links TRBV9 to TRBJ2-3; TRBD2 aligns across 13 bases. The CDR3 loop spans 16 amino acids. V was pared by 0 bases and J by 5 bases, with 3 bases of the junction left unmatched. Germline lookup yields CDR1 SGDLS and CDR2 YYNGEE. The CDR3 DNA reads TGTGCCAGCAGCGTAGGGACTAGCGGGAGTATAGATACGCAGTATTTT. Amino acids: CASSVGTSGSIDTQYF.

The chain is built from TRBV3-1 (or the pseudogene TRBV3-2) and TRBJ2-7; TRBD1 aligns across 8 bases. V trimming: 2 bases; J trimming: 5 bases; junction bases outside the gene matches: 5. Germline V gives CDR1 LGHDT, CDR2 YNNKEL (reference sequence). CDR3 size: 14 residues. In DNA, the CDR3 is TGTGCCAGCAGCCAACCAGGGGGCGCGGACGAGCAGTACTTC. Translation gives CASSQPGGADEQYF.

The rearrangement links TRBV29-1 to TRBJ2-3; the D is unclear. The V gene's germline CDR1 is SQVTM and CDR2 ANQGSEA. The CDR3 is 14 amino acids. V was trimmed by 6 bases and J by 4 bases, leaving 17 bases between them. CDR3 residues: CSVAHRLRADTQYF. CDR3 nucleotides: TGCAGCGTGGCCCACCGTCTTCGAGCAGATACGCAGTATTTT.

The genes are TRBV9 and TRBJ2-1; 16 positions agree with TRBD2. Germline V gives CDR1 SGDLS, CDR2 YYNGEE. This CDR3 has 23 residues. J gave up 4 bases and V 3 bases, and 22 bases lay outside the gene matches. The CDR3 reads CASSASDRWTGTSGRGIYNEQFF. The CDR3 DNA is TGTGCCAGCAGCGCCTCGGACAGGTGGACCGGGACTAGCGGGAGGGGGATTTACAATGAGCAGTTCTTC.

The V and J genes are TRBV2 and TRBJ1-6, with D unresolved. Germline V gives CDR1 SNHLY, CDR2 FYNNEI. V dropped 1 base and J dropped 14 bases, with 3 bases sitting between them. The CDR3 totals 10 residues. The CDR3 nucleotides read TGTGCCAGCAGTGAAGGAACCCTCCACTTT. Amino acid sequence: CASSEGTLHF.

The V gene is TRBV3-1 (or the pseudogene TRBV3-2), the J gene TRBJ2-2; 7 bases align to TRBD1. V lost 4 bases and J lost 5; bases outside the gene matches: 10. The CDR3 is made up of 16 amino acids. Germline-derived CDR1 and CDR2 are LGHDT and YNNKEL (reference sequence). This CDR3 is CASSPWKGQRTGELFF. As DNA, the CDR3 is TGTGCCAGCAGCCCCTGGAAGGGACAGCGAACCGGGGAGCTGTTTTTT.

The chain joins TRBV19 to TRBJ2-2; TRBD2 aligns across 7 bases. The CDR3 is 14 residues long. Trimming removed 4 bases from V and 5 bases from J; junction bases left unmatched: 4. The germline CDR1 and CDR2 sequences are LNHDA and SQIVND (reference sequence). The CDR3 region has the DNA TGTGCCAGTAGTACCAGAGCGGGGACCGGGGAGCTGTTTTTT. Protein sequence: CASSTRAGTGELFF.

V and J are TRBV5-1 and TRBJ1-1; no definite D call. Germline-derived CDR1 and CDR2 are SGHRS and YFSETQ. The CDR3 has 16 residues. Trimming took off 0 bases at V and 0 bases at J, with 12 bases between the two ends. In DNA form, the CDR3 reads TGCGCCAGCAGCTTGGCCGGTGGAAAGATGAACACTGAAGCTTTCTTT. This gives the protein CASSLAGGKMNTEAFF.

This clone was observed once. The chain recombines TRBV3-1 (or the pseudogene TRBV3-2) with TRBJ2-3; TRBD1 might be the D (5 bases). This CDR3 has 12 amino acids. Germline assignment: CDR1 LGHDT and CDR2 YNNKEL (reference sequence). The V end was cut by 6 bases, the J end by 3 bases, with 7 bases between. The CDR3 here is CASSRQTDTQYF. The CDR3 bases are TGTGCCAGCAGTCGACAGACAGATACGCAGTATTTT.

The V and J genes are TRBV28 and TRBJ1-4; 8 bases match TRBD1. Per germline, CDR1 MDHEN and CDR2 SYDVKM. J gave up 6 bases and V 6 bases, and 9 bases lay outside the gene matches. The CDR3 spans 15 residues. The CDR3 DNA reads TGTGCCAGCAGCTCCCCAGACAGGGGAGATGAAAAACTGTTTTTT. Amino acid sequence: CASSSPDRGDEKLFF.

This rearrangement joins TRBV7-9 to TRBJ1-2; D is unresolved. V lost 3 bases and J 5 bases, leaving 7 bases between the germline ends. This CDR3 is 12 amino acids long. Germline CDR1 SEHNR, CDR2 FQNEAQ (reference sequence). CDR3 coding DNA: TGTGCCAGCAGCTTTGGGGTGTATGGCTACACCTTC. It specifies CASSFGVYGYTF.

The chain combines TRBV10-3 with TRBJ1-3; 7 positions match TRBD1. The CDR3 spans 15 residues. Germline V gives CDR1 ENHRY, CDR2 SYGVKD. V lost 2 bases, J lost 2 bases, and 3 bases stayed unmatched. CDR3 nucleotide sequence: TGTGCCATCAGTGAGGGGGACAGAACTGGAAACACCATATATTTT. Amino acid sequence: CAISEGDRTGNTIYF.